These 11 T cell receptor beta chains were all obtained from the same sample, sequenced in a study of shared clonotypes between healthy human individuals. CD45RO-negative, CCR7-positively selected cells formed the naive CD8 fraction, excluding terminally differentiated effector memory CD45RA+ cells. Using immunoSEQ multiplex PCR, the repertoire was profiled, and TCRdb retains in-frame clones only, with some absent. Among roughly 2.1 million clones listed, 85% to 95% were seen once. The specimen sequenced was naive CD8+ T cells from PBMCs. These receptor sequences come from a man in his late teens or twenties in good health. Some clones in this sample may be carry-over from other donors' samples.

The chain carries TRBV19 and TRBJ1-2; D not certain. The V gene's germline CDR1 is LNHDA and CDR2 SQIVND (reference sequence). The CDR3 runs 14 residues. Deletions cut 3 bases from V and 1 base from J, with 9 bases between. The CDR3 DNA reads as TGTGCCAGTAGTATTAGCTATTTTAACTATGGCTACACCTTC. The encoded protein is CASSISYFNYGYTF.

The table lists this clone with a count of one. The chain recombines TRBV27 with TRBJ2-1; no clear D gene. V lost 3 bases and J lost 4, with 19 bases in between. From germline, CDR1 is MNHEY and CDR2 SMNVEV (reference sequence). This CDR3 has 17 amino acids. CDR3 residues: CASSLSTSDLIYNEQFF. The CDR3 DNA reads TGTGCCAGCAGTTTGAGCACTTCTGACCTTATTTACAATGAGCAGTTCTTC.

The V gene is TRBV27, the J gene TRBJ2-7; D perhaps matches TRBD2 (6 bases). Germline V CDR1 and CDR2: MNHEY, SMNVEV (reference sequence). V was clipped by 7 bases and J by 7 bases, with 23 bases between them. The CDR3 spans 15 residues. Here the CDR3 DNA reads TGTGCCAGCAACACCCGGCGGGGTAGTCCGGAGGAGCAGTACTTC. It encodes CASNTRRGSPEEQYF.

This rearrangement joins TRBV6-5 to TRBJ2-7, with 8 bases matching TRBD2. The CDR3 extends over 14 amino acids. The V and J ends lost 8 bases and 1 base, in that order; junction bases with no gene match: 7. The germline CDR1 and CDR2 sequences are MNHEY and SVGAGI. The DNA of the CDR3 is TGTGCCAGCCGACCCGGGACTAGATCCTACGAGCAGTACTTC. This sequence encodes CASRPGTRSYEQYF.

This chain connects TRBV27 to TRBJ1-4; D unresolved. The CDR3 totals 12 residues. Trimming cost V 9 bases and J 5 bases, with 10 bases left between them. Germline V lookup: CDR1 MNHEY, CDR2 SMNVEV (reference sequence). Here the CDR3 DNA reads TGTGCCAGTGGAGGGAACAATGAAAAACTGTTTTTT. Translating it yields CASGGNNEKLFF.

The table lists this clone with a few counts. The rearrangement joins TRBV30 to TRBJ1-1, with D maybe TRBD1 (5 bases). The V and J ends lost 2 bases and 1 base respectively, with 8 bases between them. Germline-derived CDR1 and CDR2 are GTSNPN and SVGIG (reference sequence). The CDR3 totals 13 residues. This chain's CDR3 is CAWSSTGNTEAFF. In nucleotides, the CDR3 is TGTGCCTGGAGTTCTACAGGGAACACTGAAGCTTTCTTT.

The chain has TRBV7-8 and TRBJ2-5; 10 nucleotides line up with TRBD2. V shed 4 bases and J 5 bases; nucleotides not matched to a gene: 10. Germline CDR1 is SGHVS and CDR2 is FQNEAQ. This CDR3 is 16 amino acids long. The CDR3 is CASSYLLAGISETQYF. The CDR3 DNA is TGTGCCAGCAGCTACCTACTAGCGGGAATTTCGGAGACCCAGTACTTC.

This chain links TRBV25-1 with TRBJ1-1; D not resolved. This CDR3 spans 11 amino acids. The ends were cut back, 6 bases at V and 4 bases at J, with 6 bases in the middle. Germline V gene sequence: CDR1 MGHDK, CDR2 SYGVNS. CDR3 bases: TGTGCCAGCAGGGAGACCACTGAAGCTTTCTTT. This sequence encodes CASRETTEAFF.

The chain employs TRBV27 and TRBJ2-5; tentatively, D is TRBD1 (6 bases). The CDR3 runs 17 residues. Trimming took 6 bases from V and 3 from J, leaving 23 bases between them. CDR1 is MNHEY, CDR2 SMNVEV, per germline (reference sequence). The CDR3 DNA reads TGTGCCAGCAGCCGGCCAGGGGATTTGGTAGTGGAAGAGACCCAGTACTTC. This gives the protein CASSRPGDLVVEETQYF.

The V and J genes are TRBV28 and TRBJ1-2, with D uncertain. Germline CDR1 and CDR2: MDHEN and SYDVKM. The CDR3 contains 15 residues. Trimming stripped 6 bases from V and 1 base from J, with 15 bases between. In nucleotides, the CDR3 is TGTGCCAGCAGACTTAGGCCGAGGGTTAACTATGGCTACACCTTC. It translates to CASRLRPRVNYGYTF.

CDR3 nucleotides: TGTGCCATTCAACAGGGAAACATTCAGTACTTC. Its protein product is CAIQQGNIQYF. This rearrangement joins TRBV10-3 to TRBJ2-4; the D gene is possibly TRBD1 (6 bases). The CDR3 runs 11 residues. Trimming cost V 9 bases and J 6 bases, with 9 bases left between them. From germline, CDR1 is ENHRY and CDR2 SYGVKD.